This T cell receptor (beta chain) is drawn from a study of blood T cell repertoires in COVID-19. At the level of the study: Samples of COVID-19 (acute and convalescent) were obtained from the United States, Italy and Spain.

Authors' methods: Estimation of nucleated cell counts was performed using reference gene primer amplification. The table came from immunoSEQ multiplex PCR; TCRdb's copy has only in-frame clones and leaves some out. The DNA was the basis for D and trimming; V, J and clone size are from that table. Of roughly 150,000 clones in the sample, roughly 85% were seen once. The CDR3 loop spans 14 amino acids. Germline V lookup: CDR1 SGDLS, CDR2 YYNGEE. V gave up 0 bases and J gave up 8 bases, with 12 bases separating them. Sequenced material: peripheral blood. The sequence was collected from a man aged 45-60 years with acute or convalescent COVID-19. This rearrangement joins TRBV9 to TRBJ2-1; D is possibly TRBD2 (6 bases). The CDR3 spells CASSVEVSGYEQFF. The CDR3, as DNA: TGTGCCAGCAGCGTAGAAGTCAGCGGGTATGAGCAGTTCTTC.